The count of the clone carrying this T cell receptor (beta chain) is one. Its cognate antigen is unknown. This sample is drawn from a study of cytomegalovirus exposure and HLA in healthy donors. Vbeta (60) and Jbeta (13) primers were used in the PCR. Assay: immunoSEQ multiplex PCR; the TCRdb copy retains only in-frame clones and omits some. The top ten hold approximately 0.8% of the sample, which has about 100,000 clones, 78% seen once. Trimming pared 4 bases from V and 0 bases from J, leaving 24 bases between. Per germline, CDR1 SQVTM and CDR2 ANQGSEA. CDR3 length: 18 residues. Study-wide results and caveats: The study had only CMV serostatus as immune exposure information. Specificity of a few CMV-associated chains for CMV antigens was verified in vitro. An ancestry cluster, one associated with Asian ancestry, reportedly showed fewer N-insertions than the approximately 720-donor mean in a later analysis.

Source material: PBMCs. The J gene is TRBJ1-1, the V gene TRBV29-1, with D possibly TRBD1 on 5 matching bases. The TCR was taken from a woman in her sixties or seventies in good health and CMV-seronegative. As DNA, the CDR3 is TGCAGCGTTGCTCTCGCCGGCGGACATCCTCTCATGAACACTGAAGCTTTCTTT. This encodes CSVALAGGHPLMNTEAFF.